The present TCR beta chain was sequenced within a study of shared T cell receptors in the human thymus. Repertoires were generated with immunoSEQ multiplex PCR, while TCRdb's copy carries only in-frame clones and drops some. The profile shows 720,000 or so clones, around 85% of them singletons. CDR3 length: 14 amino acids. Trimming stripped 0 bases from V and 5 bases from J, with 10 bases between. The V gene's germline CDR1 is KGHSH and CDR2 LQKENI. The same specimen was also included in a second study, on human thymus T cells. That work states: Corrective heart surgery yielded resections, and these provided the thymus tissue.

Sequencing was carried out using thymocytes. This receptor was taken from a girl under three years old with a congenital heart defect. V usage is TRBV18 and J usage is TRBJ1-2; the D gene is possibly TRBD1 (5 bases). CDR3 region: CASSPPGQKYGYTF. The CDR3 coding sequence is TGTGCCAGCTCACCACCGGGGCAGAAATATGGCTACACCTTC.